This T cell receptor (beta chain) was found in a study of blood T cell repertoires in COVID-19. Only in-frame clones appear in the TCRdb table, and some are missing; sequencing was by immunoSEQ multiplex PCR. The repertoire has approximately 140,000 clones, about 82% of them found once; the top ten carry around 3.1%. Trimming took 6 bases from V and 0 from J, leaving 15 bases between them. This CDR3 comprises 16 residues. Germline V gives CDR1 MDHEN, CDR2 SYDVKM. The sequence was collected from a woman between 40 and 50 years old with active or convalescent COVID-19. The rearrangement uses TRBV28 and TRBJ1-5; D not certain. The sequencing sample was made of peripheral blood. The CDR3 protein is CASSHPRRDSNQPQHF. The CDR3 DNA reads as TGTGCCAGCAGCCACCCTAGGAGGGATAGCAATCAGCCCCAGCATTTT.